This is a list of T cell receptor beta chains from one sample in a study of T cells in Graves' hyperthyroidism and ophthalmopathy. TCRdb fed the multiplex PCR reads into MiXCR, producing one record per CDR3 protein. This sample has 250,000 to 300,000 distinct CDR3 sequences, with roughly 15% found just once. The sequenced sample was blood. The receptors here all came from a woman between 40 and 50 years old with Graves' hyperthyroidism. CDR3s include the opening cysteine and the closing phenylalanine or tryptophan. A D gene is named only where the DNA matches it firmly. Only part of the rows carry a size: once, few, many, or a class if the clone is expanded.

clone_size	d_call	v_call	j_call	cdr3_aa	cdr3_nt
many	TRBD2	TRBV12-3/TRBV12-4	TRBJ2-7	CASSYSGRYNEQYF	TGTGCCAGCAGTTATAGCGGGAGGTACAACGAGCAGTACTTC
.	.	TRBV3-1	TRBJ1-5	CASSQDAAQPQHF	TGTGCCAGCAGCCAAGATGCGGCCCAGCCCCAGCATTTT
many	TRBD2	TRBV5-1	TRBJ2-4	CASSQQGLATRNIQYF	TGCGCCAGCAGCCAACAGGGACTAGCGACCCGGAACATTCAGTACTTC
many	.	TRBV19	TRBJ1-1	CASNTRGPTEAFF	TGTGCCAGTAACACCAGGGGACCCACTGAAGCTTTCTTT
.	TRBD1	TRBV27	TRBJ1-2	CASSLSGQGAGYTF	TGTGCCAGCAGTTTATCCGGACAGGGTGCAGGCTACACCTTC
.	.	TRBV3-1	TRBJ2-1	CASSPPLSGLETQFF	TGTGCCAGCAGCCCACCTCTTAGCGGCCTGGAGACCCAGTTCTTC
many	.	TRBV10-3	TRBJ1-2	CAISESNAVSGYTF	TGTGCCATCAGTGAGTCGAACGCGGTATCCGGCTACACCTTC
many	TRBD1	TRBV3-1	TRBJ2-5	CASRIGQVETQYF	TGTGCCAGCAGAATTGGACAGGTAGAGACCCAGTACTTC
many	.	TRBV11-2	TRBJ1-1	CASSPLRNTEAFF	TGTGCCAGCAGCCCATTAAGAAACACTGAAGCTTTCTTT
many	TRBD1	TRBV6-2/TRBV6-3	TRBJ1-2	CASTNAGTGRRGYTF	TGTGCCAGCACCAACGCAGGGACAGGGAGACGTGGCTACACCTTC
.	TRBD1	TRBV20-1	TRBJ2-2	CSARDGTANTGELFF	TGCAGTGCTAGAGACGGGACAGCGAACACCGGGGAGCTGTTTTTT
.	TRBD2	TRBV9	TRBJ2-1	CASRTGLAGPNEQFF	TGTGCCAGCAGAACGGGACTAGCGGGACCAAATGAGCAGTTCTTC
few	TRBD2	TRBV3-1	TRBJ2-3	CASSLRLVTSGGDTQYF	TGTGCCAGCAGCCTCCGACTAGTGACTAGCGGAGGAGATACGCAGTATTTT
few	TRBD2	TRBV18	TRBJ2-6	CASSISGSSGANVLTF	TGTGCCAGCTCAATTAGCGGGAGCTCTGGGGCCAACGTCCTGACTTTC
.	.	TRBV11-3	TRBJ2-2	CASSPTDYNTGELFF	TGTGCCAGCAGCCCGACGGACTACAACACCGGGGAGCTGTTTTTT
many	.	TRBV13	TRBJ2-3	CASRFPIVVKEGTDTQYF	TGTGCCAGCAGGTTCCCTATAGTGGTGAAGGAGGGGACAGATACGCAGTATTTT
.	TRBD1	TRBV12-3/TRBV12-4	TRBJ1-5	CASRSGTEGQPQHF	TGTGCCAGCAGGTCCGGGACAGAAGGTCAGCCCCAGCATTTT
.	TRBD2	TRBV18	TRBJ2-1	CASSPGASGSNEQFF	TGTGCCAGCTCACCGGGGGCTAGCGGGAGCAATGAGCAGTTCTTC
many	TRBD1	TRBV19	TRBJ1-1	CASSKTRDRNTEAFF	TGTGCCAGTAGTAAAACGCGGGACAGGAACACTGAAGCTTTCTTT
few	.	TRBV6-1	TRBJ1-3	CASKQGILGNTIYF	TGTGCCAGCAAGCAGGGGATATTGGGAAACACCATATATTTT
.	TRBD1	TRBV10-3	TRBJ2-2	CAISESRGRYTGELFF	TGTGCCATCAGTGAGTCAAGGGGGCGATACACCGGGGAGCTGTTTTTT
many	TRBD1	TRBV18	TRBJ1-2	CASSQRDRPNYGYTF	TGTGCCAGCTCACAGCGGGACAGGCCCAACTATGGCTACACCTTC
.	TRBD1	TRBV18	TRBJ1-1	CASSPRTGAEGATEAFF	TGTGCCAGCTCACCAAGAACAGGGGCGGAGGGGGCCACTGAAGCTTTCTTT
.	.	TRBV3-1	TRBJ1-1	CASSQLDSTEAFF	TGTGCCAGCAGCCAATTGGATTCCACTGAAGCTTTCTTT
many	.	TRBV28	TRBJ1-5	CASTDRQLQPQHF	TGTGCCAGCACCGATCGACAGCTTCAGCCCCAGCATTTT
many	TRBD1	TRBV12-3/TRBV12-4	TRBJ2-5	CASSFQGGTGETQYF	TGTGCCAGCAGTTTCCAAGGAGGGACAGGCGAGACCCAGTACTTC
.	.	TRBV19	TRBJ1-2	CASSMIGILGYTF	TGTGCCAGTAGCATGATCGGGATCCTGGGCTACACCTTC
many	.	TRBV12-3/TRBV12-4	TRBJ2-2	CASSLEGIGGAGELFF	TGTGCCAGCAGTTTAGAAGGCATAGGAGGAGCCGGGGAGCTGTTTTTT
many	.	TRBV12-3/TRBV12-4	TRBJ2-1	CASSARYEGTSEQFF	TGTGCCAGCAGTGCGCGATACGAGGGGACCAGTGAGCAGTTCTTC
many	.	TRBV28	TRBJ2-5	CASSLPGRETQYF	TGTGCCAGCAGTTTACCTGGTCGGGAGACCCAGTACTTC
.	.	TRBV19	TRBJ2-1	CASSGGGGDEQFF	TGTGCCAGCAGTGGGGGTGGGGGCGATGAGCAGTTCTTC
many	.	TRBV28	TRBJ2-3	CASRASGGTDTQYF	TGTGCCAGCAGGGCCAGCGGAGGCACAGATACGCAGTATTTT
.	TRBD1	TRBV5-6	TRBJ2-7	CASSPAGQVHYEQYF	TGTGCCAGCAGCCCCGCAGGACAGGTCCACTACGAGCAGTACTTC
.	TRBD1	TRBV7-7	TRBJ2-7	CASSLWGQVPFREQYF	TGTGCTAGCAGCTTATGGGGACAGGTTCCTTTTCGAGAGCAGTACTTC
.	TRBD1	TRBV6-1	TRBJ1-5	CASRQGTVGNQPQHF	TGTGCCAGCAGACAGGGGACGGTAGGGAATCAGCCCCAGCATTTT
.	.	TRBV20-1	TRBJ1-6	CSARVAGNSPLHF	TGCAGTGCTAGAGTGGCGGGGAATTCACCCCTCCACTTT
many	.	TRBV28	TRBJ1-1	CASSRERDGTEAFF	TGTGCCAGCAGCCGCGAGCGGGACGGCACTGAAGCTTTCTTT
.	TRBD1	TRBV20-1	TRBJ2-1	CSAATTHRGQFF	TGCAGTGCCGCAACCACACACAGGGGGCAGTTCTTC
many	.	TRBV5-1	TRBJ1-2	CASSSESVIYGYTF	TGCGCCAGCAGCTCTGAAAGTGTTATCTATGGCTACACCTTC
many	TRBD1	TRBV28	TRBJ1-2	CASSTAGTGINYGYTF	TGTGCCAGCAGTACCGCCGGGACAGGGATCAACTATGGCTACACCTTC
many	TRBD2	TRBV6-4	TRBJ2-6	CASSDSSGAGANVLTF	TGTGCCAGCAGTGACTCTAGCGGGGCTGGGGCCAACGTCCTGACTTTC
.	.	TRBV6-4	TRBJ1-2	CASSHRGAPGDYGYTF	TGTGCCAGCAGCCATCGTGGGGCCCCAGGGGACTATGGCTACACCTTC
many	.	TRBV28	TRBJ2-3	CASSLEHRADTQYF	TGTGCCAGCAGTTTAGAACACCGGGCAGATACGCAGTATTTT
many	.	TRBV6-1	TRBJ2-7	CASRQVIGEQYF	TGTGCCAGCAGACAGGTAATAGGCGAGCAGTACTTC
many	TRBD1	TRBV7-9	TRBJ1-4	CASSSDRGTGEKLFF	TGTGCCAGCAGCTCGGACAGGGGGACTGGTGAAAAACTGTTTTTT
.	TRBD1	TRBV6-1	TRBJ1-5	CASSEGGQGEEESNQPQHF	TGTGCCAGCAGTGAGGGGGGACAGGGGGAAGAAGAAAGCAATCAGCCCCAGCATTTT
many	.	TRBV19	TRBJ2-2	CASIGQGFSTGELFF	TGTGCCAGTATCGGGCAGGGGTTCTCGACCGGGGAGCTGTTTTTT
few	.	TRBV28	TRBJ1-6	CASSFISESPHHF	TGTGCCAGCAGTTTCATAAGCGAATCACCCCACCACTTT
.	TRBD1	TRBV5-4	TRBJ2-4	CASSSRTGTDIQYF	TGTGCCAGCAGTTCCCGGACAGGGACGGACATTCAGTACTTC
many	.	TRBV19	TRBJ1-5	CASMGAHPVWSDSNQPQHF	TGTGCCAGTATGGGGGCGCACCCAGTATGGTCCGATAGCAATCAGCCCCAGCATTTT